Listed below are T cell receptor beta chains from one sample, sequenced in a study of T cells expressing NK-cell markers. TCRdb processed the 5' RACE reads again and assigns one entry to each CDR3 protein, with no DNA. This sample's table has about 460,000 distinct CDR3 sequences. Sequenced material: blood T cells: a sorted CD56 or NKG2C T cell subset, CD4+ or CD8+ T cells, or bulk PBMC T cells (not recorded which). The receptor source for this set is a woman aged 45-65 years in good health. CDR3s include the opening cysteine and the closing phenylalanine or tryptophan.

v_gene: TRBV11-2
j_gene: TRBJ1-3
len: 16
CDR3aa: CASSLGRLRSGNTIYF

v_gene: TRBV24-1
j_gene: TRBJ2-1
len: 16
CDR3aa: CATSDWAGTTYNEQFF

v_gene: TRBV5-1
j_gene: TRBJ2-1
len: 14
CDR3aa: CASSLAMGRQFLFF

v_gene: TRBV16
j_gene: TRBJ2-2
len: 14
CDR3aa: CASNIKSNTGELFF

v_gene: TRBV11-2
j_gene: TRBJ1-1
len: 14
CDR3aa: CASSLGRFNTEAFF

v_gene: TRBV2
j_gene: TRBJ2-5
len: 17
CDR3aa: CASSEGVGGSSQETQYF

v_gene: TRBV5-1
j_gene: TRBJ2-2
len: 15
CDR3aa: CASSLASVSPGELFF

v_gene: TRBV11-2
j_gene: TRBJ1-1
len: 14
CDR3aa: CASSRTGGFTEAFF

v_gene: TRBV12-3/TRBV12-4
j_gene: TRBJ2-3
len: 16
CDR3aa: CASSLESSGYTDTQYF

v_gene: TRBV13
j_gene: TRBJ1-2
len: 13
CDR3aa: CASGRQGAYGYTF

v_gene: TRBV11-2
j_gene: TRBJ1-1
len: 15
CDR3aa: CASSPVARLNTEAFF

v_gene: TRBV27
j_gene: TRBJ2-3
len: 14
CDR3aa: CASSFSGRAVTQYF

v_gene: TRBV14
j_gene: TRBJ1-1
len: 15
CDR3aa: CASSRGQGEWAEAFF

v_gene: TRBV27
j_gene: TRBJ2-1
len: 17
CDR3aa: CASSPRLAGGGYNEQFF

v_gene: TRBV4-1
j_gene: TRBJ2-7
len: 17
CDR3aa: CASSPEGLAGTIYEQYF

v_gene: TRBV20-1
j_gene: TRBJ2-4
len: 17
CDR3aa: CSAREVAGGLRGNIQYF

v_gene: TRBV29-1
j_gene: TRBJ2-5
len: 12
CDR3aa: CSVQDWTGTQYF

v_gene: TRBV4-1
j_gene: TRBJ1-1
len: 15
CDR3aa: CASSQLDRENTEAFF

v_gene: TRBV5-1
j_gene: TRBJ1-4
len: 13
CDR3aa: CATRRGSNEKLFF

v_gene: TRBV14
j_gene: TRBJ2-3
len: 20
CDR3aa: CASSLPGLAGGPPITDTQYF

v_gene: TRBV24-1
j_gene: TRBJ2-2
len: 14
CDR3aa: CAARTVDIIGELFF

v_gene: TRBV24-1
j_gene: TRBJ2-1
len: 16
CDR3aa: CATSVLAGVSYNEQFF

v_gene: TRBV5-6
j_gene: TRBJ2-4
len: 15
CDR3aa: CASSGSGLAKNIQYF

v_gene: TRBV5-1
j_gene: TRBJ2-7
len: 14
CDR3aa: CASSLGFAVYEQYF

v_gene: TRBV24-1
j_gene: TRBJ2-2
len: 15
CDR3aa: CATSDSLAPTGELFF

v_gene: TRBV10-3
j_gene: TRBJ2-5
len: 13
CDR3aa: CATAAGPRETQYF

v_gene: TRBV3-1
j_gene: TRBJ1-1
len: 13
CDR3aa: CASRLGTYTEAFF

v_gene: TRBV18
j_gene: TRBJ1-4
len: 12
CDR3aa: CASSILGEKLFF

v_gene: TRBV7-8
j_gene: TRBJ2-3
len: 17
CDR3aa: CASSPPRTGRVTDTQYF

v_gene: TRBV20-1
j_gene: TRBJ2-3
len: 17
CDR3aa: CSATKPPGAGVADTQYF

v_gene: TRBV10-2
j_gene: TRBJ2-3
len: 11
CDR3aa: CASSSGPGPYF

v_gene: TRBV29-1
j_gene: TRBJ1-1
len: 12
CDR3aa: CSATDPATGAFF

v_gene: TRBV20-1
j_gene: TRBJ2-3
len: 16
CDR3aa: CSAPGLAADITDTQYF

v_gene: TRBV4-2
j_gene: TRBJ2-3
len: 14
CDR3aa: CASSQPTSADTQYF

v_gene: TRBV23-1
j_gene: TRBJ2-2
len: 16
CDR3aa: CASSHSRQGRTGELFF